The 25 T cell receptor beta chains below were found in one sample sequenced in a study of cytomegalovirus exposure and HLA in healthy donors. The PCR ran on 60 Vbeta and 13 Jbeta primers. Libraries were prepared by immunoSEQ multiplex PCR; TCRdb keeps only in-frame clonotypes and omits some of them. The table has around 100,000 clones, roughly four fifths seen once. Sequencing was performed on PBMCs. The receptors come from a woman aged 55-69 years in good health and CMV-seropositive.

The chain couples TRBV10-3 to TRBJ1-1; no clear D gene. Trimming removed 3 bases at V and 1 base at J, with 18 bases between. The germline V gene encodes CDR1 ENHRY and CDR2 SYGVKD. The CDR3 has 17 amino acids. In DNA form, the CDR3 reads TGTGCCATCAGTGAATTAGGCGGTGGCACAAAGAACACTGAAGCTTTCTTT. It is translated as CAISELGGGTKNTEAFF.

V and J are TRBV7-9 and TRBJ2-3; D is unclear. The V gene's germline CDR1 is SEHNR and CDR2 FQNEAQ (reference sequence). Trimming left V 5 bases short and J 0 bases short, with 3 bases between. This CDR3 has 12 residues. The CDR3 sequence is CASSLSTDTQYF. The CDR3 DNA reads as TGTGCCAGCAGCCTAAGCACAGATACGCAGTATTTT.

This clone showed up just a few times. The chain carries TRBV6-1 and TRBJ1-5, with a possible D match to TRBD1 (5 bases). V dropped 8 bases and J dropped 4 bases, with 9 bases sitting between them. CDR1 MNHNS and CDR2 SASEGT come from the germline V gene. The CDR3 spans 12 residues. CDR3 in DNA: TGTGCCAGCCAGGGAACTAATCAGCCCCAGCATTTT. It translates to CASQGTNQPQHF.

The chain recombines TRBV10-3 with TRBJ2-1; TRBD1 aligns across 7 bases. The CDR3 has 12 residues. The J segment lost 4 bases and the V segment lost 10 bases, leaving 4 bases of the junction unmatched. Germline V gene lookup returns CDR1 ENHRY and CDR2 SYGVKD. The CDR3 spells CATGQEYNEQFF. The CDR3 nucleotides read TGTGCCACTGGACAGGAGTACAATGAGCAGTTCTTC.

V and J are TRBV7-9 and TRBJ2-7; 12 bases are shared with TRBD1. CDR1 is SEHNR, CDR2 FQNEAQ, per germline (reference sequence). The CDR3 sequence is 15 residues long. V was clipped by 5 bases and J by 7 bases; unmatched bases: 9. The CDR3 DNA is TGTGCCAGCAGCCCCATCGGGACAGGGGGCGAGGAGCAGTACTTC. As protein: CASSPIGTGGEEQYF.

The rearrangement links TRBV7-6 to TRBJ2-3, with a tentative D call TRBD2 (7 bases). Trimming pared 5 bases from V and 8 bases from J, leaving 14 bases between. CDR3 size: 13 residues. Germline CDR1 and CDR2: SGHVS and FNYEAQ. CDR3 coding DNA: TGTGCCAGCAGCCGAGGACTAGGGGGTACGCAGTATTTT. Its translation: CASSRGLGGTQYF.

The gene calls are TRBV5-4 and TRBJ1-3, with D possibly matching TRBD1 (6 bases). The germline CDR1 and CDR2 sequences are SGHNT and YYREEE (reference sequence). V lost 3 bases and J lost 3, with 16 bases in between. The CDR3 runs 16 residues. The CDR3 DNA reads as TGTGCCAGCAGCTACGCGGGGAGGGGGAGTGGAAACACCATATATTTT. Encoded protein: CASSYAGRGSGNTIYF.

The chain carries TRBV28 and TRBJ2-2; D is unclear. The V and J ends lost 3 bases and 6 bases respectively, with 11 bases between them. CDR3 length equals 14 residues. Germline CDR1 reads MDHEN; CDR2 reads SYDVKM. The CDR3 DNA sequence: TGTGCCAGCAGTTTCAGGCAGGCCGCCGGGGAGCTGTTTTTT. Protein sequence: CASSFRQAAGELFF.

The chain employs TRBV13 and TRBJ2-3; 14 bases agree with TRBD2. Per germline, CDR1 PRHDT and CDR2 FYEKMQ (reference sequence). V lost 3 bases, J lost 4 bases, and 3 bases stayed unmatched. The CDR3 is 16 amino acids. The CDR3, as DNA: TGTGCCAGCAGCTTGGGGACTAGCGGGAGCCCAGATACGCAGTATTTT. As protein: CASSLGTSGSPDTQYF. Full variable domain (rest looked up from reference TRBV13 and TRBJ2-3): AAGVIQSPRHLIKEKRETATLKCYPIPRHDTVYWYQQGPGQDPQFLISFYEKMQSDKGSIPDRFSAQQFSDYHSELNMSSLELGDSALYFCASSLGTSGSPDTQYFGPGTRLTVL.

The CDR3 sequence: CASSVDRAPYNEQFF. The DNA of the CDR3 is TGCGCCAGCAGCGTGGACAGGGCCCCCTACAATGAGCAGTTCTTC. The genes are TRBV5-1 and TRBJ2-1; 8 nucleotides agree with TRBD1. The germline V gene has CDR1 SGHRS and CDR2 YFSETQ. This CDR3 spans 15 amino acids. With 4 bases clipped from V and 2 bases from J, the junction kept 5 bases outside the gene matches.

V is TRBV5-1 and J is TRBJ2-7; TRBD2 matches at 7 bases. Germline V gene lookup returns CDR1 SGHRS and CDR2 YFSETQ. This CDR3 spans 14 amino acids. The junction had 7 bases not matched to a gene; V was cut back by 4 bases and J by 3 bases. The CDR3 DNA sequence: TGCGCCAGCAGCCCCGGGACTACCAACTACGAGCAGTACTTC. The encoded protein is CASSPGTTNYEQYF.

The chain carries TRBV27 and TRBJ2-1; 8 nucleotides agree with TRBD1. Germline lookup yields CDR1 MNHEY and CDR2 SMNVEV (reference sequence). J lost 7 bases, V lost 3 bases, and 5 bases had no gene match. The CDR3 runs to 14 residues. The CDR3 DNA follows: TGTGCCAGCAGTTTGCAGGGGGCGCGGAATGAGCAGTTCTTC. Translating gives CASSLQGARNEQFF.

A note on this clone: The junction differs from germline at one of its ends, possibly a read error. As DNA, the CDR3 is TGTGCTAGCAGCGCCCCCGGGACACCGCAAGAGACCCAGTACTTC. Residues: CASSAPGTPQETQYF. V and J are TRBV7-7 and TRBJ2-5; possibly TRBD1 for D (6 bases). The CDR3 length is 15 residues. Germline V gene lookup returns CDR1 SSHAT and CDR2 FNYEAQ (reference sequence).

DNA of the CDR3: TGTGCCAGCAGCTTAGGAGCCCCGTCCTACAATGAGCAGTTCTTC. This sequence encodes CASSLGAPSYNEQFF. The V and J genes are TRBV11-3 and TRBJ2-1; D gene unclear. This CDR3 is 15 amino acids long. Germline CDR1 SGHNT, CDR2 YENEEA. V was cut by 1 base and J by 1 base, with 8 bases left in between.

The chain carries TRBV7-9 and TRBJ2-1, with D possibly matching TRBD2 (6 bases). The CDR3 totals 12 residues. Trimming took 3 bases from V and 9 from J, leaving 9 bases between them. Germline values: CDR1 SEHNR, CDR2 FQNEAQ (reference sequence). The CDR3 loop is CASSLSAGEQFF. The CDR3 DNA is TGTGCCAGCAGCTTGTCAGCGGGTGAGCAGTTCTTC.

The DNA for the CDR3 is TGTGCCAGCTCACCGTGGGCGGGAGGGCCGGATACGCAGTATTTT. Amino acids: CASSPWAGGPDTQYF. The chain combines TRBV18 with TRBJ2-3, with 9 bases matching TRBD2. The CDR3 consists of 15 residues. Trimming took 3 bases from V and 6 from J; bases not matched to a gene: 7. Germline V lookup: CDR1 KGHSH, CDR2 LQKENI.

This sequence joins TRBV2 and TRBJ2-1, with 11 positions matching TRBD2. The CDR3 totals 16 residues. Losses at the gene ends were 8 bases for V and 0 bases for J; bases not matched to a gene: 6. Germline CDR1 is SNHLY and CDR2 is FYNNEI. The CDR3 protein is CASRRLAGSSYNEQFF. CDR3 nucleotide sequence: TGTGCCAGCCGACGACTAGCGGGAAGCTCCTACAATGAGCAGTTCTTC.

The chain carries TRBV2 and TRBJ2-5, with D perhaps matching TRBD2 (6 bases). CDR1 is SNHLY and CDR2 is FYNNEI in the germline V gene. The germline V and J ends were trimmed by 6 bases and 4 bases, with 18 bases remaining between them. CDR3 length equals 15 residues. CDR3 protein: CASRGGLFGAETQYF. CDR3 bases: TGTGCCAGCAGGGGGGGACTGTTTGGCGCAGAGACCCAGTACTTC.

The rearrangement links TRBV28 to TRBJ1-1, with no clear D. This CDR3 has 14 residues. The germline V gene encodes CDR1 MDHEN and CDR2 SYDVKM. Trimming cost V 2 bases and J 4 bases, with 11 bases left between them. DNA for the CDR3: TGTGCCAGCAGTTTAGGAGGATTTGGCACTGAAGCTTTCTTT. Its translation is CASSLGGFGTEAFF.

This clone has ten or more counts. The chain couples TRBV6-1 to TRBJ2-7, with a possible D match to TRBD1 (6 bases). Germline V lookup: CDR1 MNHNS, CDR2 SASEGT. This CDR3 is 15 amino acids long. Trimming left V 6 bases short and J 7 bases short, with 22 bases between. In DNA form, the CDR3 reads TGTGCCAGCAGCGAAACGGGACATACCTCGGGAGAGCAGTACTTC. It encodes CASSETGHTSGEQYF.

The rearrangement joins TRBV27 to TRBJ2-2; 8 bases match TRBD1. The CDR3 runs 17 residues. V was pared by 2 bases and J by 9 bases, with 14 bases of the junction left unmatched. Germline CDR1 reads MNHEY; CDR2 reads SMNVEV (reference sequence). The CDR3 region has the DNA TGTGCCAGCAGTTTAGCCAGACAGGGGAAGGCGGCAAGGGAGCTGTTTTTT. Amino acid sequence: CASSLARQGKAARELFF.

The rearrangement uses TRBV5-1 and TRBJ1-6; D is undetermined. Germline V gene lookup returns CDR1 SGHRS and CDR2 YFSETQ. V lost 3 bases to trimming and J lost 7 bases, with 17 bases between them. This CDR3 comprises 16 residues. This chain's CDR3 is CASSSTGNMRNSPLHF. CDR3 coding DNA: TGCGCCAGCAGCTCCACCGGGAATATGCGCAATTCACCCCTCCACTTT.

V is TRBV10-3 and J is TRBJ2-1, with a tentative D call TRBD1 (6 bases). The CDR3 totals 14 residues. V was shortened by 9 bases and J by 7 bases, with 19 bases between the two germline ends. Germline values: CDR1 ENHRY, CDR2 SYGVKD. CDR3 sequence (DNA): TGTGCCATGAGGACAGACTCGTCCCTTAATGAGCAGTTCTTC. Translating gives CAMRTDSSLNEQFF.

The chain joins TRBV4-2 to TRBJ2-5, with 8 bases that match TRBD2. CDR3 length: 17 amino acids. Germline V gene sequence: CDR1 LGHNA, CDR2 YNFKEQ. V trimming: 0 bases; J trimming: 2 bases; junction bases outside the gene matches: 8. CDR3 bases: TGTGCCAGCAGCCAAGAGGAGGCTAGCGGGCCTCAAGAGACCCAGTACTTC. Protein sequence: CASSQEEASGPQETQYF.

This sequence joins TRBV19 and TRBJ2-5; no reliable D call. The CDR3 extends over 17 amino acids. V shed 5 bases and J shed 0 bases, with 19 bases lying between them. Germline CDR1 and CDR2: LNHDA and SQIVND (reference sequence). The CDR3 protein is CASSPRHGTNYQETQYF. DNA of the CDR3: TGTGCCAGTAGTCCTCGCCACGGCACTAACTACCAAGAGACCCAGTACTTC.